These 15 T cell receptor beta chains originate from one sample sequenced in a study of blood T cell repertoires in COVID-19. TCRdb's copy holds only in-frame clones and misses some; the assay was immunoSEQ multiplex PCR. This table has 85,000 to 120,000 clones, 84% appearing once. Input material: peripheral blood. Receptors originate from a man aged 35-49 years with active or convalescent COVID-19.

The chain carries TRBV27 and TRBJ1-4; D gene ambiguous. CDR1 is MNHEY and CDR2 is SMNVEV in the germline V gene (reference sequence). V lost 7 bases to trimming and J lost 0 bases, with 9 bases between them. The CDR3 loop spans 14 amino acids. CDR3 region: CASTSGATNEKLFF. In nucleotides, the CDR3 is TGTGCCAGCACGTCCGGGGCAACTAATGAAAAACTGTTTTTT.

This chain uses TRBV6-2 or TRBV6-3 with TRBJ2-3, with a tentative D call TRBD2 (6 bases). Trimming stripped 6 bases from V and 4 bases from J, with 14 bases between. This CDR3 has 14 residues. The germline CDR1 and CDR2 sequences are MNHEY and SVGEGT. The CDR3: CASSNLAFSDTQYF. The CDR3 DNA sequence: TGTGCCAGCAGCAATCTAGCGTTCTCAGATACGCAGTATTTT.

This sequence joins TRBV20-1 and TRBJ1-1; no reliable D call. Per the germline V gene, CDR1 is DFQATT and CDR2 is SNEGSKA (reference sequence). This CDR3 is 15 amino acids long. V was cut by 3 bases and J by 0 bases, with 14 bases left in between. The CDR3 loop reads CSASAPGRLNTEAFF. The CDR3 DNA follows: TGCAGTGCTAGTGCCCCTGGCAGGTTGAACACTGAAGCTTTCTTT.

The rearrangement links TRBV4-1 to TRBJ2-5; TRBD2 matches at 8 bases. The CDR3 is made up of 17 amino acids. Germline V gene data show CDR1 as MGHRA and CDR2 as YSYEKL. After removal of 0 bases from V and 4 bases from J, the junction contained 10 bases not matched to a gene. This chain's CDR3 is CASSQDTAGGLRETQYF. CDR3 DNA: TGCGCCAGCAGCCAAGATACCGCGGGGGGCCTGAGAGAGACCCAGTACTTC.

The chain carries TRBV7-9 and TRBJ1-6; 10 nucleotides align to TRBD1. CDR3 length equals 17 residues. Germline lookup yields CDR1 SEHNR and CDR2 FQNEAQ (reference sequence). The V and J ends lost 5 bases and 8 bases, in that order; junction bases with no gene match: 12. DNA for the CDR3: TGTGCCAGCAGCCCCCGGCGGACAGGGGGTAAATATTCACCCCTCCACTTT. Translating it yields CASSPRRTGGKYSPLHF.

At least ten counts were recorded for this clone. The chain links TRBV3-1 (or the pseudogene TRBV3-2) to TRBJ1-2, with D unresolved. The CDR3 has 13 amino acids. The germline V gene has CDR1 LGHDT and CDR2 YNNKEL (reference sequence). Trimming removed 8 bases at V and 0 bases at J, with 10 bases between. The CDR3 coding sequence is TGTGCCAGCCGCGGGTACTCTAACTATGGCTACACCTTC. It specifies CASRGYSNYGYTF.

This clone was counted a few times. The chain recombines TRBV7-2 with TRBJ1-1; weak D call: TRBD1 (6 bases). The CDR3 consists of 15 residues. V was shortened by 3 bases and J by 1 base, with 12 bases between the two germline ends. CDR1 and CDR2 from the germline V gene are SGHTA and FQGNSA. The CDR3 nucleotides are TGTGCCAGCAGCTTTGACAGGAGAGGGAACACTGAAGCTTTCTTT. Encoded protein: CASSFDRRGNTEAFF.

The chain has TRBV21-1 and TRBJ1-5; TRBD1 is taken as the D call from the table, unchecked against the DNA. TRBV21-1 is termed a pseudogene. The length of the CDR3 is 19 residues. The CDR3 sequence is CASTETGTGETRGPQPQHF. In DNA, the CDR3 is TGTGCCAGCACCGAAACCGGGACAGGGGAGACCAGGGGCCCTCAGCCCCAGCATTTT.

This rearrangement joins TRBV29-1 to TRBJ2-1; 7 nucleotides agree with TRBD1. Germline trimming cut 7 bases from V and 3 bases from J; bases unmatched to any gene: 9. The CDR3 has 14 amino acids. CDR1 and CDR2 (germline): SQVTM, ANQGSEA. CDR3 coding DNA: TGCAGCGCTTGGTTGGCAGGGGGCTACAATGAGCAGTTCTTC. This translates into CSAWLAGGYNEQFF.

The gene calls are TRBV7-9 and TRBJ1-1, with no clear D. CDR1 is SEHNR and CDR2 is FQNEAQ in the germline V gene (reference sequence). The CDR3 covers 12 residues. Trimming cost V 5 bases and J 0 bases, with 4 bases left between them. Here the CDR3 reads CASSQVNTEAFF. The CDR3 region has the DNA TGTGCCAGCAGCCAGGTGAACACTGAAGCTTTCTTT.

The V gene is TRBV12-3 or TRBV12-4, the J gene TRBJ1-3; unclear D gene. CDR3 size: 12 residues. V was trimmed by 7 bases and J by 7 bases, leaving 11 bases between them. The chain's CDR3 is CASTGNGNTIYF. CDR3 nucleotide sequence: TGTGCCAGCACGGGAAATGGTAACACCATATATTTT.

This clone occurred once. The chain recombines TRBV7-7 with TRBJ2-1, with TRBD1 identical over 7 bases. There are 15 residues in the CDR3. Looked up from germline, CDR1 is SSHAT and CDR2 is FNYEAQ (reference sequence). The V gene end was trimmed by 4 bases and the J gene end by 0 bases; junction bases not matched to a gene: 3. The CDR3 DNA follows: TGTGCCAGCAGCTCGGGACAGAGCTCCTACAATGAGCAGTTCTTC. Translated: CASSSGQSSYNEQFF.

This clone was counted only a few times. The V and J genes are TRBV9 and TRBJ2-5; 8 nucleotides align to TRBD1. Germline trimming cut 4 bases from V and 1 base from J; bases unmatched to any gene: 6. Germline V gene sequence: CDR1 SGDLS, CDR2 YYNGEE. There are 15 residues in the CDR3. The CDR3: CASSSQGATQETQYF. DNA for the CDR3: TGTGCCAGCAGCTCCCAGGGGGCTACCCAAGAGACCCAGTACTTC.

V usage is TRBV5-1 and J usage is TRBJ2-3; TRBD1 agrees at 11 bases. The ends lost 4 bases at V and 4 bases at J; junction bases unmatched: 11. Germline CDR1 SGHRS, CDR2 YFSETQ. The CDR3 runs to 17 residues. The CDR3 spells CASSTSSGTGGADTQYF. CDR3 DNA sequence: TGCGCCAGCAGCACCTCATCCGGGACAGGGGGAGCAGATACGCAGTATTTT.

In DNA form, the CDR3 reads TGCGCCAGCCTGGACAGGGTAAGGAACACTGAAGCTTTCTTT. This gives the protein CASLDRVRNTEAFF. The J gene is TRBJ1-1, the V gene TRBV10-2, with 8 bases identical to TRBD1. The CDR3 covers 14 residues. Unmatched junction bases numbered 6, after V lost 8 bases and J lost 1 base. The germline V gene encodes CDR1 WSHSY and CDR2 SAAADI.